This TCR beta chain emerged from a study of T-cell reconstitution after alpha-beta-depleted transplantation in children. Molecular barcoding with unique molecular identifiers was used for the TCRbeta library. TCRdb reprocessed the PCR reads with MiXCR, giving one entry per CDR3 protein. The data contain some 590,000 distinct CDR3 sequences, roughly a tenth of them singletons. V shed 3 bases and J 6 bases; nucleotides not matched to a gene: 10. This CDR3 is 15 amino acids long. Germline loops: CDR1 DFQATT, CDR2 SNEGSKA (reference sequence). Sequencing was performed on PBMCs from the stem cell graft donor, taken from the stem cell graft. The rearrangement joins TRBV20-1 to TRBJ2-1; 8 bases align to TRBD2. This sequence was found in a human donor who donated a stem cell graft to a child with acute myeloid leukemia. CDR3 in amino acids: CSARPSGGGFNEQFF. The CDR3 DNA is TGCAGTGCTAGGCCGAGTGGCGGGGGGTTCAATGAGCAGTTCTTC.